This T cell receptor (beta chain) was recovered during a study of blood T cell repertoires in COVID-19. Study details: COVID-19 samples collected from the United States, Italy and Spain covered acute and convalescent phases.

The CDR3 extends over 13 amino acids. The V gene's germline CDR1 is SEHNR and CDR2 FQNEAQ (reference sequence). V dropped 0 bases and J dropped 4 bases, with 4 bases sitting between them. Clones were sequenced by immunoSEQ multiplex PCR, and TCRdb holds only the in-frame ones, with some missing. Counted here are over 250,000 clones, 82% occurring once; the ten biggest clones make up 5%. The participants were between roughly 18 and 100 years old and came from 24 US areas. The receptor was isolated from a man aged 35 to 55 who had been exposed to COVID-19. V and J are TRBV7-9 and TRBJ1-5; D is undetermined. Sequencing was carried out using PBMCs or T cells enriched from blood (not recorded which). The CDR3 sequence: CASSLARNQPQHF. The CDR3 nucleotides read TGTGCCAGCAGCTTAGCGAGAAATCAGCCCCAGCATTTT.